One T cell receptor (beta chain) is described in this entry. This entry belongs to a study of blood T cell repertoires in COVID-19. Overall study context: Some COVID-19 samples were acute and others convalescent; all came from the United States, Italy and Spain.

In germline, CDR1 is MRHNA, CDR2 SNTAGT. This CDR3 contains 14 residues. The V end was cut by 3 bases, the J end by 9 bases, with 12 bases between. Sequencing used immunoSEQ multiplex PCR; TCRdb keeps in-frame clones, though not all of them. The sample contains 200,000 to 250,000 clones, around 87% of which appear only once. The specimen sequenced was peripheral blood. The rearrangement links TRBV6-4 to TRBJ1-6; no clear D. The receptor was isolated from a woman in her 50s with COVID-19, enrolled during active disease. CDR3 residues: CASSETGKGSPLHF. The CDR3 bases are TGTGCCAGCAGTGAGACGGGGAAGGGTTCACCCCTCCACTTT.